This TCR beta chain emerged from a study of cytomegalovirus exposure and HLA in healthy donors (TCRdb year 2017). About the study as a whole: A later analysis indicated that the 95 to 150 validation repertoires were generated on the platform also employed for the 700 or so repertoires of the first cohort. The study was designed to test whether signatures of past pathogen exposure could be identified by cataloging public T cell receptors. In addition to the first cohort of around 670 subjects, a separate validation cohort of about 120 different subjects was used. To predict cytomegalovirus infection status, the study brought together high-throughput TCR immunosequencing, statistical association of individual TCRs with disease status, and machine learning. What the research found in general, with its limitations: In vitro tests confirmed that a few of the cytomegalovirus-associated TCR beta chains recognize cytomegalovirus antigens. Subsequent analysis determined that TCRs grouped into clusters in the first cohort also showed a tendency toward co-occurrence across the 120 validation repertoires, and 90% to 95% of cluster scores exceeded 0. It was suggested by the authors that the approach could potentially be generalized to other disease states and immunological phenotypes. The study listed 164 TCR beta chains as associated with cytomegalovirus. The classifier was reported to diagnose cytomegalovirus status with high specificity and sensitivity in both the original cohort and the validation cohort. The validation cohort had no HLA typing available for a later analysis, so co-occurrence within that cohort was assessed over all 130 or so repertoires. Most TCR sequences were seen in very few donors, while some public TCRs were found in many individuals.

V is pared back by 1 base and J by 3 bases, with 10 bases lying between the germline termini. As encoded in the germline V gene (reference sequence), CDR1 is SSHAT while CDR2 is FNYEAQ. The CDR3 measures 15 amino acids from cysteine to phenylalanine. Only CDR3 DNA remains: 45 bases, in frame from the first base. The donors belonged to the validation cohort of about 120 subjects, which was separate from the roughly 700-subject first cohort. Comments on this clone: The antigen this receptor binds is unknown. No qualities accompany the bases; no much larger clone lies one base away.

Receptor amplification or capture employed the immunoSEQ multiplex PCR assay. Per the authors' processing: To diagnose cytomegalovirus status from the catalog of TCR beta chain sequences, a statistical classification framework was built. Imported from immuneACCESS, the table was reduced by TCRdb to in-frame sequences with V and J called. These copies leave out some clones; in studies compared against another copy, an unresolved V gene accounts for under half, and the cause of the remainder is not known. D and trimming were read from the DNA, whereas the V and J calls and clone size are those reported in that table. The sample table lists approximately 260,000 clones, approximately 86% of them with a count of one. The ten largest make up more than 0.8% of the sample.

This TCR was sampled from a woman between 18 and 29 years old in good health and CMV-seronegative. The V and J segments used are TRBV7-7 and TRBJ2-1; TRBD2 is possibly the D segment (5 matching bases). The material sequenced was PBMCs. The CDR3 protein: CASSLGLRGYNEQFF. The nucleotide sequence is given as TGTGCCAGCAGCTTAGGACTCCGGGGCTACAATGAGCAGTTCTTC.